The rows below give T cell receptor beta chains drawn from one sample of a study of early T cells in non-severe SARS-CoV-2 infection. TCRdb reprocessed the 5' RACE reads with MiXCR, giving one entry per CDR3 protein. Of fewer than 40,000 distinct CDR3 sequences in the sample, around 4.1% were seen once. Specimen: whole blood. The receptors here all came from an adult who was a healthcare worker with PCR-confirmed SARS-CoV-2 infection or an uninfected control (not recorded which). CDR3s include the opening cysteine and the closing phenylalanine or tryptophan. The order of the fields is clone size, V gene, D gene, J gene, CDR3 protein, CDR3 DNA. D genes are given only for firm matches. Only some rows state a clone size, as once, few, many or a class for expanded clones.

abundance: medium-sized
v_gene: TRBV9
d_gene: .
j_gene: TRBJ1-2
CDR3aa: CASRGTSRGVHGYTF
CDR3nt: TGTGCCAGCAGGGGGACATCCCGTGGCGTCCATGGCTACACCTTC

abundance: many
v_gene: TRBV5-1
d_gene: TRBD2
j_gene: TRBJ2-5
CDR3aa: CASSRTSGRAETQYF
CDR3nt: TGCGCCAGCAGCCGGACTAGCGGGAGGGCAGAGACCCAGTACTTC

abundance: many
v_gene: TRBV11-2
d_gene: .
j_gene: TRBJ1-1
CDR3aa: CASSRQSLNTEAFF
CDR3nt: TGTGCCAGCAGCAGGCAGAGTTTGAACACTGAAGCTTTCTTT

abundance: .
v_gene: TRBV5-5
d_gene: .
j_gene: TRBJ1-1
CDR3aa: CASSLDLNTEAFF
CDR3nt: TGTGCCAGCAGCTTGGATCTGAACACTGAAGCTTTCTTT

abundance: many
v_gene: TRBV10-3
d_gene: TRBD2
j_gene: TRBJ2-7
CDR3aa: CAISAGLAGFSEQYF
CDR3nt: TGTGCCATCAGTGCTGGACTAGCGGGATTCTCGGAGCAGTACTTC

abundance: many
v_gene: TRBV6-2/TRBV6-3
d_gene: .
j_gene: TRBJ2-4
CDR3aa: CASSWGIKNIQYF
CDR3nt: TGTGCCAGCAGTTGGGGGATAAAAAACATTCAGTACTTC

abundance: many
v_gene: TRBV7-2
d_gene: .
j_gene: TRBJ2-3
CDR3aa: CASKAYATDTQYF
CDR3nt: TGTGCCAGCAAGGCTTACGCGACAGATACGCAGTATTTT

abundance: .
v_gene: TRBV29-1
d_gene: TRBD1
j_gene: TRBJ1-2
CDR3aa: CSASDRDYYGYTF
CDR3nt: TGCAGCGCATCCGACAGGGACTACTATGGCTACACCTTC

abundance: many
v_gene: TRBV6-4
d_gene: TRBD2
j_gene: TRBJ2-1
CDR3aa: CASSERGSGGYNEQFF
CDR3nt: TGTGCCAGCAGTGAACGCGGGAGTGGGGGGTACAATGAGCAGTTCTTC

abundance: many
v_gene: TRBV20-1
d_gene: .
j_gene: TRBJ2-2
CDR3aa: CSATLDGNTGELFF
CDR3nt: TGCAGTGCGACCCTTGACGGGAACACCGGGGAGCTGTTTTTT

abundance: .
v_gene: TRBV15
d_gene: .
j_gene: TRBJ2-3
CDR3aa: CATSRGGRSVDTQYF
CDR3nt: TGTGCCACCAGCAGAGGGGGACGGTCGGTGGATACGCAGTATTTT

abundance: many
v_gene: TRBV7-8
d_gene: .
j_gene: TRBJ2-3
CDR3aa: CASSIGDGMKLPDTQYF
CDR3nt: TGTGCCAGCAGCATAGGGGACGGGATGAAATTACCAGATACGCAGTATTTT

abundance: many
v_gene: TRBV7-9
d_gene: TRBD2
j_gene: TRBJ2-7
CDR3aa: CASSRTSGSNEQYF
CDR3nt: TGTGCCAGCAGCCGGACTAGCGGGAGCAACGAGCAGTACTTC

abundance: many
v_gene: TRBV19
d_gene: .
j_gene: TRBJ1-5
CDR3aa: CASRVQAPNQPQHF
CDR3nt: TGTGCCAGTAGAGTACAGGCCCCCAATCAGCCCCAGCATTTT

abundance: many
v_gene: TRBV14
d_gene: .
j_gene: TRBJ1-3
CDR3aa: CASSQPGRRSGNTIYF
CDR3nt: TGTGCCAGCAGCCAACCGGGCCGTCGCTCTGGAAACACCATATATTTT

abundance: many
v_gene: TRBV28
d_gene: .
j_gene: TRBJ1-4
CDR3aa: CASNDGTRNWKLFF
CDR3nt: TGTGCCAGCAACGACGGGACACGAAACTGGAAACTGTTTTTT

abundance: many
v_gene: TRBV5-4
d_gene: TRBD1
j_gene: TRBJ1-1
CDR3aa: CASSFPDRGTEAFF
CDR3nt: TGTGCCAGCAGCTTCCCTGACAGGGGCACTGAAGCTTTCTTT

abundance: many
v_gene: TRBV18
d_gene: TRBD2
j_gene: TRBJ2-7
CDR3aa: CASSPTREGEQYF
CDR3nt: TGTGCCAGCTCACCTACCAGGGAGGGCGAGCAGTACTTC

abundance: many
v_gene: TRBV7-2
d_gene: .
j_gene: TRBJ2-6
CDR3aa: CASSSPTRRGVEAGANVLTF
CDR3nt: TGTGCCAGCAGCTCCCCTACCCGAAGGGGCGTCGAGGCTGGGGCCAACGTCCTGACTTTC

abundance: .
v_gene: TRBV10-3
d_gene: .
j_gene: TRBJ1-1
CDR3aa: CAIIDPERDTEAFF
CDR3nt: TGTGCCATCATTGACCCTGAGAGGGACACTGAAGCTTTCTTT

abundance: medium-sized
v_gene: TRBV24-1
d_gene: .
j_gene: TRBJ2-2
CDR3aa: CATSDPDRGGELFF
CDR3nt: TGTGCCACCAGTGACCCGGACCGTGGCGGGGAGCTGTTTTTT

abundance: many
v_gene: TRBV12-3/TRBV12-4
d_gene: .
j_gene: TRBJ2-7
CDR3aa: CASTSRNEQYF
CDR3nt: TGTGCCAGCACCTCCAGGAACGAGCAGTACTTC

abundance: many
v_gene: TRBV7-6
d_gene: TRBD2
j_gene: TRBJ2-5
CDR3aa: CASSLSGGRETQYF
CDR3nt: TGTGCCAGCAGCTTAAGCGGGGGGCGAGAGACCCAGTACTTC

abundance: .
v_gene: TRBV5-1
d_gene: TRBD1
j_gene: TRBJ2-7
CDR3aa: CASSLWDRENEQYF
CDR3nt: TGCGCCAGCAGCTTGTGGGACAGGGAAAACGAGCAGTACTTC

abundance: many
v_gene: TRBV5-1
d_gene: .
j_gene: TRBJ1-4
CDR3aa: CASSLGQMNEKLFF
CDR3nt: TGCGCCAGCAGCTTGGGACAGATGAATGAAAAACTGTTTTTT

abundance: many
v_gene: TRBV7-2
d_gene: TRBD2
j_gene: TRBJ2-3
CDR3aa: CASSSKRGLGVNTQYF
CDR3nt: TGTGCCAGCAGCTCAAAAAGGGGACTAGGCGTAAATACGCAGTATTTT

abundance: many
v_gene: TRBV7-2
d_gene: TRBD1
j_gene: TRBJ1-1
CDR3aa: CASSLGGTGGFEAFF
CDR3nt: TGTGCCAGCAGCTTAGGCGGGACAGGGGGCTTTGAAGCTTTCTTT

abundance: many
v_gene: TRBV7-2
d_gene: TRBD1
j_gene: TRBJ2-1
CDR3aa: CASSLDRIFGEQFF
CDR3nt: TGTGCCAGCAGCTTGGACAGGATTTTTGGTGAGCAGTTCTTC

abundance: many
v_gene: TRBV29-1
d_gene: .
j_gene: TRBJ1-3
CDR3aa: CSAGGASGNTIYF
CDR3nt: TGCAGCGCCGGTGGGGCCTCTGGAAACACCATATATTTT

abundance: many
v_gene: TRBV4-1
d_gene: .
j_gene: TRBJ1-1
CDR3aa: CASSQFTAVGMLNTEAFF
CDR3nt: TGCGCCAGCAGTCAATTCACTGCAGTGGGAATGTTGAACACTGAAGCTTTCTTT

abundance: many
v_gene: TRBV10-3
d_gene: TRBD1
j_gene: TRBJ2-7
CDR3aa: CAIRPGQAYEQYF
CDR3nt: TGTGCCATCAGACCGGGACAGGCCTACGAGCAGTACTTC

abundance: many
v_gene: TRBV6-5
d_gene: TRBD2
j_gene: TRBJ2-7
CDR3aa: CASSLGGSGRTYEQYF
CDR3nt: TGTGCCAGCAGTTTGGGGGGTAGCGGGAGGACCTACGAGCAGTACTTC

abundance: many
v_gene: TRBV4-1
d_gene: TRBD1
j_gene: TRBJ2-4
CDR3aa: CASSQRGTGGELAKNIQYF
CDR3nt: TGCGCCAGCAGCCAACGAGGGACAGGGGGCGAACTAGCCAAAAACATTCAGTACTTC

abundance: many
v_gene: TRBV6-2/TRBV6-3
d_gene: TRBD1
j_gene: TRBJ2-7
CDR3aa: CASSSGQGDEQYF
CDR3nt: TGTGCCAGCAGTTCGGGACAGGGGGACGAGCAGTACTTC

abundance: many
v_gene: TRBV20-1
d_gene: TRBD2
j_gene: TRBJ2-1
CDR3aa: CSARGPLAGGRSLYNEQFF
CDR3nt: TGCAGTGCTAGAGGGCCCCTAGCGGGGGGCCGAAGTCTATACAATGAGCAGTTCTTC

abundance: many
v_gene: TRBV4-2
d_gene: .
j_gene: TRBJ1-2
CDR3aa: CASSQERVGGYGYTF
CDR3nt: TGTGCCAGCAGCCAAGAGCGTGTGGGCGGCTATGGCTACACCTTC

abundance: many
v_gene: TRBV28
d_gene: TRBD1
j_gene: TRBJ2-7
CDR3aa: CASSSGGVTKLEQYF
CDR3nt: TGTGCCAGCAGTTCAGGGGGAGTGACGAAGTTGGAGCAGTACTTC

abundance: many
v_gene: TRBV18
d_gene: .
j_gene: TRBJ1-6
CDR3aa: CASSPDEAADYNSPLHF
CDR3nt: TGTGCCAGCTCACCGGACGAGGCAGCTGATTATAATTCACCCCTCCACTTT

abundance: many
v_gene: TRBV6-5
d_gene: .
j_gene: TRBJ2-2
CDR3aa: CASSYSPGINTGELFF
CDR3nt: TGTGCCAGCAGTTACTCCCCCGGGATAAACACCGGGGAGCTGTTTTTT

abundance: few
v_gene: TRBV19
d_gene: .
j_gene: TRBJ2-1
CDR3aa: CASKALVTGESVDEQFF
CDR3nt: TGTGCCAGTAAAGCCCTTGTTACCGGGGAGTCGGTCGATGAGCAGTTCTTC

abundance: many
v_gene: TRBV6-1
d_gene: .
j_gene: TRBJ2-3
CDR3aa: CASRPGSGTDTQYF
CDR3nt: TGTGCCAGCAGACCAGGGTCTGGCACAGATACGCAGTATTTT

abundance: many
v_gene: TRBV7-2
d_gene: TRBD2
j_gene: TRBJ2-1
CDR3aa: CASTRWASGGPSYNEQFF
CDR3nt: TGTGCCAGCACGCGCTGGGCAAGCGGGGGCCCGTCCTACAATGAGCAGTTCTTC

abundance: many
v_gene: TRBV18
d_gene: .
j_gene: TRBJ2-1
CDR3aa: CASSPTGDEQFF
CDR3nt: TGTGCCAGCTCACCAACGGGAGATGAGCAGTTCTTC

abundance: many
v_gene: TRBV20-1
d_gene: .
j_gene: TRBJ2-7
CDR3aa: CSARDKGQPYEQYF
CDR3nt: TGCAGTGCTAGAGATAAGGGGCAACCCTACGAGCAGTACTTC

abundance: many
v_gene: TRBV27
d_gene: TRBD2
j_gene: TRBJ2-5
CDR3aa: CASRGLGRGVRETQYF
CDR3nt: TGTGCCAGCAGGGGGCTCGGGCGGGGGGTCAGGGAGACCCAGTACTTC

abundance: many
v_gene: TRBV6-2/TRBV6-3
d_gene: .
j_gene: TRBJ2-5
CDR3aa: CASSYSTGQYF
CDR3nt: TGTGCCAGCAGTTACTCGACTGGCCAGTACTTC

abundance: many
v_gene: TRBV5-1
d_gene: .
j_gene: TRBJ2-7
CDR3aa: CASSDGTPKQYF
CDR3nt: TGCGCCAGCAGCGACGGGACACCTAAGCAGTACTTC

abundance: many
v_gene: TRBV24-1
d_gene: .
j_gene: TRBJ2-7
CDR3aa: CATSDDYEQYF
CDR3nt: TGTGCCACCAGTGATGATTACGAGCAGTACTTC

abundance: many
v_gene: TRBV29-1
d_gene: .
j_gene: TRBJ2-7
CDR3aa: CSVDQGLDGAEQYF
CDR3nt: TGCAGCGTTGATCAGGGGCTCGACGGGGCCGAGCAGTACTTC

abundance: few
v_gene: TRBV7-2
d_gene: .
j_gene: TRBJ2-1
CDR3aa: CASSRQARLDEQFF
CDR3nt: TGTGCCAGCAGCCGACAGGCACGGTTGGATGAGCAGTTCTTC

abundance: .
v_gene: TRBV29-1
d_gene: .
j_gene: TRBJ2-3
CDR3aa: CSARREAFTDTQYF
CDR3nt: TGCAGCGCCCGGCGAGAGGCGTTTACAGATACGCAGTATTTT

abundance: many
v_gene: TRBV7-2
d_gene: TRBD1
j_gene: TRBJ2-3
CDR3aa: CASLTGNTDTQYF
CDR3nt: TGTGCCAGCCTGACAGGGAACACAGATACGCAGTATTTT

abundance: few
v_gene: TRBV7-9
d_gene: .
j_gene: TRBJ2-1
CDR3aa: CASYRDLHNEQFF
CDR3nt: TGTGCCAGCTATCGGGACCTTCACAATGAGCAGTTCTTC

abundance: many
v_gene: TRBV7-8
d_gene: .
j_gene: TRBJ2-7
CDR3aa: CASRSTGGVTGEQYF
CDR3nt: TGTGCCAGCAGGTCTACCGGGGGAGTTACGGGCGAGCAGTACTTC